The rows below give T cell receptor beta chains drawn from one sample of a study of long-term antiretroviral therapy in people with HIV. Measured with immunoSEQ multiplex PCR; TCRdb has only the in-frame clones, and not every one. The table shows tens of thousands of clones, with roughly 80% occurring only once. The source was unsorted PBMCs, collected 0.7 years before starting antiretroviral therapy. These receptor sequences come from a man under 40 with HIV. The CDR3 runs from the conserved cysteine through the conserved F or W. A D gene is named only where the DNA matches it firmly. Clone sizes are given selectively: once, few, many, or a class where the clone is expanded.

V	D	J	size	CDR3	DNA
TRBV18	.	TRBJ1-2	.	CASSRLSQGRANYGYTF	TGTGCCAGCTCACGATTGTCACAGGGTCGAGCTAACTATGGCTACACCTTC
TRBV5-1	TRBD1	TRBJ1-6	.	CASSYTGGISPLHF	TGCGCCAGCAGCTACACAGGGGGCATTTCACCCCTCCACTTT
TRBV29-1	TRBD1	TRBJ2-7	.	CSVGQGSSYEQYF	TGCAGCGTGGGACAGGGGAGCTCCTACGAGCAGTACTTC
TRBV6-1	TRBD1	TRBJ2-2	.	CASSETQGLFTGELFF	TGTGCCAGCAGTGAAACACAGGGGTTGTTCACCGGGGAGCTGTTTTTT
TRBV6-5	.	TRBJ2-7	.	CASTDGYEQYF	TGTGCCAGCACGGATGGCTACGAGCAGTACTTC
TRBV5-1	TRBD1	TRBJ2-1	.	CASSFRGTYNEQFF	TGCGCCAGCAGCTTCAGGGGGACGTACAATGAGCAGTTCTTC
TRBV6-1	TRBD1	TRBJ2-5	.	CASSVVGRGETQYF	TGTGCCAGCAGTGTGGTGGGCAGGGGGGAGACCCAGTACTTC
TRBV30	.	TRBJ1-4	.	CAWSVRGRAGEKLFF	TGTGCCTGGAGTGTAAGGGGCAGGGCTGGTGAAAAACTGTTTTTT
TRBV7-9	TRBD1	TRBJ1-4	.	CASSLVAGQGNEKLFF	TGTGCCAGCAGCTTAGTGGCGGGACAGGGCAATGAAAAACTGTTTTTT
TRBV7-3	.	TRBJ2-5	.	CASSWVSRAQYF	TGTGCCAGCAGCTGGGTCTCCCGGGCCCAGTACTTC
TRBV10-1	.	TRBJ2-1	large	CASSEGLNSYNEQFF	TGCGCCAGCAGTGAGGGACTCAACTCCTACAATGAGCAGTTCTTC
TRBV27	TRBD1	TRBJ1-6	.	CASSLPQGRNSPLHF	TGTGCCAGCAGTTTGCCACAGGGGCGTAATTCACCCCTCCACTTT
TRBV6-5	.	TRBJ1-3	.	CASRNGGGAGNTIYF	TGTGCCAGCAGAAACGGGGGGGGCGCTGGAAACACCATATATTTT
TRBV4-1	.	TRBJ2-7	.	CASSPQDLIGAAYEQYF	TGCGCCAGCAGCCCGCAAGATCTCATAGGGGCCGCCTACGAGCAGTACTTC
TRBV6-4	.	TRBJ2-2	.	CASSEGGGTGELFF	TGTGCCAGCAGTGAGGGAGGGGGCACCGGGGAGCTGTTTTTT
TRBV5-1	TRBD1	TRBJ2-7	few	CASSNTGTGLFEQYF	TGCGCCAGCAGCAACACCGGGACAGGGCTCTTCGAGCAGTACTTC
TRBV30	.	TRBJ2-2	.	CAWSVEGYGELFF	TGTGCCTGGAGTGTGGAAGGGTACGGGGAGCTGTTTTTT
TRBV19	.	TRBJ2-7	.	CASSVPGGEQYF	TGTGCCAGTAGTGTTCCCGGGGGCGAGCAGTACTTC
TRBV6-5	.	TRBJ1-1	.	CASSLGRTNTEAFF	TGTGCCAGCAGCCTGGGACGGACGAACACTGAAGCTTTCTTT
TRBV13	TRBD1	TRBJ1-2	.	CASSPRTGNYGYTF	TGTGCCAGCAGCCCTAGGACAGGGAACTATGGCTACACCTTC
TRBV29-1	TRBD1	TRBJ2-7	.	CSVFLMGQPSYEQYF	TGCAGCGTTTTTCTCATGGGACAGCCGTCCTACGAGCAGTACTTC
TRBV6-4	TRBD1	TRBJ2-2	.	CASSDGQDTGELFF	TGTGCCAGCAGTGACGGACAGGACACCGGGGAGCTGTTTTTT
TRBV9	.	TRBJ1-6	once	CASSLTGSSYNSPLHF	TGTGCCAGCAGCTTAACAGGGAGCTCCTATAATTCACCCCTCCACTTT
TRBV6-6	.	TRBJ1-1	.	CASSYTLQENTEAFF	TGTGCCAGCAGTTACACCCTACAGGAAAACACTGAAGCTTTCTTT
TRBV23-1	.	TRBJ1-3	once	CASSHCPGKHSGNTIYF	TGCGCCAGCAGTCACTGCCCAGGAAAGCATTCTGGAAACACCATATATTTT
TRBV5-4	.	TRBJ2-7	.	CASSLDRGGPYEQYF	TGTGCCAGCAGCTTGGACAGGGGGGGTCCCTACGAGCAGTACTTC
TRBV6-5	TRBD1	TRBJ2-7	.	CASSYSARGRYEQYF	TGTGCCAGCAGTTACTCAGCCAGGGGGCGGTACGAGCAGTACTTC
TRBV7-9	TRBD2	TRBJ2-2	.	CASSGLAGTNTGELFF	TGTGCCAGCAGCGGACTAGCGGGTACGAACACCGGGGAGCTGTTTTTT
TRBV10-2	TRBD2	TRBJ2-1	.	CASREIAGGDNEQFF	TGCGCCAGCAGAGAAATAGCGGGGGGGGACAATGAGCAGTTCTTC
TRBV7-2	.	TRBJ1-5	few	CASSSFTNPNQPQHF	TGTGCCAGCAGCTCCTTTACCAATCCCAATCAGCCCCAGCATTTT
TRBV5-6	TRBD1	TRBJ2-3	.	CASSFRGTGRTDTQYF	TGTGCCAGCAGCTTTAGAGGGACAGGGAGGACAGATACGCAGTATTTT
TRBV7-8	TRBD2	TRBJ2-1	.	CASSLSASGGDNEQFF	TGTGCCAGCAGCTTATCGGCTAGCGGGGGGGACAATGAGCAGTTCTTC